This TCR beta chain is from a study of T cell responses to AZD1222 COVID-19 vaccine. The data were produced by immunoSEQ multiplex PCR, yet TCRdb's version contains in-frame clones alone and is incomplete. The sample shows around 120,000 clones, just over 90% of them seen only once. This CDR3 is 13 amino acids long. Germline V gene data show CDR1 as SQVTM and CDR2 as ANQGSEA. The ends were cut back, 3 bases at V and 3 bases at J, with 12 bases in the middle. The sample consisted of peripheral blood, taken on day 0 of AZD1222 vaccination. The clonotype was recovered from an adult in good health. This chain links TRBV29-1 with TRBJ2-7; tentative D call: TRBD1 (6 bases). The CDR3: CSVEGRGDYEQYF. CDR3 DNA sequence: TGCAGCGTTGAGGGCAGGGGTGACTACGAGCAGTACTTC.